A selection of T cell receptor beta chains follows, all from one sample in a study of identifying expanded T cells in peripheral blood. Assay: immunoSEQ multiplex PCR; the TCRdb copy retains only in-frame clones and omits some. The table lists 75,000 to 100,000 clones, approximately 90% of them singletons. The sample was blood. These TCRs come from a person aged 18 to 75 in good health. The CDR3 runs from the conserved cysteine through the conserved F or W. A D gene is named only where the DNA matches it firmly. Part of the rows lack a size; the others show once, few, many or a class for expanded clones.

clone size	D gene	V gene	J gene	CDR3 DNA	CDR3 protein
-	TRBD1	TRBV7-2	TRBJ1-6	TGTGCCAGCAGCTCGGCGACAGGGGGTTCCTATAATTCACCCCTCCACTTT	CASSSATGGSYNSPLHF
-	TRBD1	TRBV19	TRBJ1-3	TGTGCCAGTAGTAACCAGGGGGCGAGAAATACCATATATTTT	CASSNQGARNTIYF
-	TRBD2	TRBV7-9	TRBJ2-3	TGTGCCAGCAATCGGGGCGCGGGACTAGCGGGAGTTCTTCCGTATTTT	CASNRGAGLAGVLPYF
-	-	TRBV21-1	TRBJ2-1	TGTGCCAGCAGCGCCCGACTAGCGAATGAGCAGTTCTTC	CASSARLANEQFF
-	TRBD1	TRBV5-1	TRBJ1-1	TGCGCCAGCAGCTTTTCAGGGGGCACTGAAGCTTTCTTT	CASSFSGGTEAFF
-	-	TRBV4-3	TRBJ2-2	TGCGCCAGCAGCCGCCAGGGTTACCCCGGGGAGCTGTTTTTT	CASSRQGYPGELFF
-	-	TRBV7-9	TRBJ1-1	TGTGCCAGCAGCCCCCATGGGGTTTCCCGGGGCACTGAAGCTTTCTTT	CASSPHGVSRGTEAFF
-	-	TRBV4-3	TRBJ1-2	TGCGCCAGCAGCCAAGAGTCAGGATATGGCTACACCTTC	CASSQESGYGYTF
once	TRBD1	TRBV30	TRBJ1-2	TGTGCCTGGAGGTCCCGGGACAGCGAGAACACCTTC	CAWRSRDSENTF
-	-	TRBV6-5	TRBJ2-5	TGTGCCAGCAGTTACTCGAATGGGGGTGAGACCCAGTACTTC	CASSYSNGGETQYF
-	TRBD1	TRBV6-1	TRBJ2-4	TGTGCCAGCAGTGAATTGTTCGGGACAGGGTGGAGCATTCAGTACTTC	CASSELFGTGWSIQYF
-	TRBD1	TRBV5-6	TRBJ2-3	TGTGCCAGCAGACGGGACAGCCACACAGATACGCAGTATTTT	CASRRDSHTDTQYF
-	-	TRBV28	TRBJ2-1	TGTGCCATCAACCGGGAAGACAATGAGCAGTTCTTC	CAINREDNEQFF
-	TRBD1	TRBV5-4	TRBJ1-6	TGTGCCAGCAGAGTGACAGGGGAGGGAATTTCACCCCTCCACTTT	CASRVTGEGISPLHF
once	-	TRBV4-1	TRBJ2-2	TGCGCCAGCAGCCAAGAAACCAGCCCCCCTAACACCGGGGAGCTGTTTTTT	CASSQETSPPNTGELFF
-	-	TRBV27	TRBJ1-2	TGTGCCAGCAGTTATGGCTACACCTTC	CASSYGYTF
-	-	TRBV28	TRBJ2-7	TGTGCCAGCAGTCCCCAGGGATACGAGCAGTACTTC	CASSPQGYEQYF
-	-	TRBV9	TRBJ2-3	TGTGCCAGCAGCGTTGGTATATTAGCAGATACGCAGTATTTT	CASSVGILADTQYF
-	-	TRBV5-1	TRBJ2-6	TGCGCCAGCAGCTTGGCCCAGCTCTCTGGGGCCAACGTCCTGACTTTC	CASSLAQLSGANVLTF
-	TRBD1	TRBV7-9	TRBJ2-2	TGTGCCAGCAGCCGGGACAGGAACACCGGGGAGCTGTTTTTT	CASSRDRNTGELFF
-	-	TRBV7-9	TRBJ1-2	TGTGCCAGCAGCTTCGCAGGGCTAGATGGCTACACCTTC	CASSFAGLDGYTF
-	TRBD1	TRBV11-2	TRBJ2-7	TGTGCCAGCAGCTCCGTACCCATTACAGGGGTTCCGTACTTC	CASSSVPITGVPYF
once	-	TRBV2	TRBJ1-2	TGTGCCAGCCGGGGACTTAACTATGGCTACACCTTC	CASRGLNYGYTF
-	TRBD2	TRBV5-6	TRBJ2-1	TGTGCCAGCAGCTTGGTAGCGGGGTACAATGAGCAGTTCTTC	CASSLVAGYNEQFF
once	-	TRBV29-1	TRBJ2-1	TGCAGCGTTGGCAGTGCTGGGGGTGGGAGAAATGAGCAGTTCTTC	CSVGSAGGGRNEQFF
-	-	TRBV5-4	TRBJ1-3	TGTGCCAGCAGCTTGGGAGGATTCTCTGGAAACACCATATATTTT	CASSLGGFSGNTIYF
-	TRBD1	TRBV5-6	TRBJ1-5	TGTGCCAGCAGCTTGGGGGCAGGGGGTTATAGCAATCAGCCCCAGCATTTT	CASSLGAGGYSNQPQHF
-	-	TRBV19	TRBJ1-2	TGTGCCAGTAGTATCCGGGGATCGGCTAACTATGGCTACACCTTC	CASSIRGSANYGYTF
-	-	TRBV6-6	TRBJ1-6	TGTGCCAGCAGTTACTCGATTGGGGTTTCACCCCTCCACTTT	CASSYSIGVSPLHF
-	-	TRBV27	TRBJ2-5	TGTGCCAGCAGTCCCCTGGGAGCCCAAGAGACCCAGTACTTC	CASSPLGAQETQYF
-	-	TRBV4-3	TRBJ1-2	TGCGCCAGCAGCCAAGCCCATTATGGGAGTTTCGGCTACACCTTC	CASSQAHYGSFGYTF
once	-	TRBV6-4	TRBJ2-2	TGTGCCAGCAGTGCCTTTCAGGGGCTCACCGGGGAGCTGTTTTTT	CASSAFQGLTGELFF
-	TRBD1	TRBV6-6	TRBJ1-5	TGTGCCAGCAGTTACGGGACAGGGAATCAGCCCCAGCATTTT	CASSYGTGNQPQHF
-	TRBD1	TRBV29-1	TRBJ1-2	TGCAGCGTTGAAGGGGAAGACAGGGACCATTGGGGCGGCTACACCTTC	CSVEGEDRDHWGGYTF
-	TRBD2	TRBV7-2	TRBJ2-1	TGTGCCAGCAGACTGGGACTAGCGGGGGGTTACAATGAGCAGTTCTTC	CASRLGLAGGYNEQFF
-	-	TRBV12-5	TRBJ1-1	TGTGCTAGTGGCCGCGACGGAGGCGCTGAAGCTTTCTTT	CASGRDGGAEAFF
-	TRBD1	TRBV30	TRBJ1-2	TGTGCCTGGAGTCCCTACACCAACCCGACAGGGAGAGAAACCTTC	CAWSPYTNPTGRETF
-	TRBD2	TRBV4-1	TRBJ2-3	TGCGCCAGCAGCCAAGGTCAACTAGCGGGGGTCCGGGATACGCAGTATTTT	CASSQGQLAGVRDTQYF
-	TRBD1	TRBV5-4	TRBJ1-6	TGTGCCAGCAGCTTAAGACAGGGGGATTTACCCCTCCACTTT	CASSLRQGDLPLHF
once	-	TRBV4-3	TRBJ1-2	TGCGCCAGCAGCCAAGATCGGGGGGGCTGGAGGGACGGCTACACCTTC	CASSQDRGGWRDGYTF
-	-	TRBV7-6	TRBJ2-6	TGTGCCAGCAGCCCATCGGCGGGGGCCCCCTCTGGGGCCAACGTCCTGACTTTC	CASSPSAGAPSGANVLTF